The clone carrying this T cell receptor (beta chain) was detected only a few times. These data originate in a study of cytomegalovirus exposure and HLA in healthy donors. V was clipped by 3 bases and J by 8 bases; unmatched bases: 12. CDR1 and CDR2 (germline): SEHNR, FQNEAQ (reference sequence). This CDR3 spans 15 amino acids. Participants comprised healthy donors of bone marrow. Primers: 60 Vbeta forward and 13 Jbeta reverse. Clones were sequenced by immunoSEQ multiplex PCR, and TCRdb holds only the in-frame ones, with some missing. Here the sample spans approximately 160,000 clones, approximately 84% being singletons.

This sequence originates from a girl aged 5-17 years in good health and CMV-seropositive. Input material: PBMCs. The chain employs TRBV7-9 and TRBJ1-2, with TRBD1 matching 7 bases. CDR3 residues: CASSFPVRQGGGYTF. The CDR3, as DNA: TGTGCCAGCAGCTTCCCGGTGCGGCAGGGGGGCGGCTACACCTTC.